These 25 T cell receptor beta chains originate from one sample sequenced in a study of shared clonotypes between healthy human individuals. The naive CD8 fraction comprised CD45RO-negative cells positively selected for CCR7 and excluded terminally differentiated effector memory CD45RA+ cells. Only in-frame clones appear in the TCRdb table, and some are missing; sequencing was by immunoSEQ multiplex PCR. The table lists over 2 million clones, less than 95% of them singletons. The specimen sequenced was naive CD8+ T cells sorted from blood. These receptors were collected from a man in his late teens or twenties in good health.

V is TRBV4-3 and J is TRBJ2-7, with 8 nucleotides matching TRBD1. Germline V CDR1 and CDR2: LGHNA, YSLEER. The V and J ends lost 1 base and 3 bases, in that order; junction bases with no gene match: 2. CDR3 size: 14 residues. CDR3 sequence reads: CASSQAGGRYEQYF. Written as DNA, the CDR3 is TGCGCCAGCAGCCAAGCAGGGGGCCGCTACGAGCAGTACTTC.

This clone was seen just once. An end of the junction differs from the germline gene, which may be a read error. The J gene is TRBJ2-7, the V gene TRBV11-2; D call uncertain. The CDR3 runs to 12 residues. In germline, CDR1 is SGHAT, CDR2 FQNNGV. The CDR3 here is CASSLEGYGQYF. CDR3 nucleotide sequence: TGTGCCAGCAGCTTAGAAGGGTACGGGCAGTACTTC. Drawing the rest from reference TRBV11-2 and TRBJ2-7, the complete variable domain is EAGVAQSPRYKIIEKRQSVAFWCNPISGHATLYWYQQILGQGPKLLIQFQNNGVVDDSQLPKDRFSAERLKGVDSTLKIQPAKLEDSAVYLCASSLEGYGQYFGPGTRLTVT.

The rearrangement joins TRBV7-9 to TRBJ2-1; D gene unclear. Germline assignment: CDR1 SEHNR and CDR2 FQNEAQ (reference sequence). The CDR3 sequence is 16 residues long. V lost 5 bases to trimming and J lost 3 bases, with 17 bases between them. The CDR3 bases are TGTGCCAGCAGCCCTCTTAGCAGATCCGTCTACAATGAGCAGTTCTTC. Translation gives CASSPLSRSVYNEQFF. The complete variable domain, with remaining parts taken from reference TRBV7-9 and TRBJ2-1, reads DTGVSQNPRHKITKRGQNVTFRCDPISEHNRLYWYRQTLGQGPEFLTYFQNEAQLEKSRLLSDRFSAERPKGSFSTLEIQRTEQGDSAMYLCASSPLSRSVYNEQFFGPGTRLTVL.

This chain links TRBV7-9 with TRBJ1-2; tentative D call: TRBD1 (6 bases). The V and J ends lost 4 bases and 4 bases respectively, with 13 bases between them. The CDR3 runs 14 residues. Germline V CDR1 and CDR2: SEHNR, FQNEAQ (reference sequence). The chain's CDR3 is CASSSTEGVYGYTF. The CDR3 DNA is TGTGCCAGCAGCTCAACGGAGGGGGTCTATGGCTACACCTTC.

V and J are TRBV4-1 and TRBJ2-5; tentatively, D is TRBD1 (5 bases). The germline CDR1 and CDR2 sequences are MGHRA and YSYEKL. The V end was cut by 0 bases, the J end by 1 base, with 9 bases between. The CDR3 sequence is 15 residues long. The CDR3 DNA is TGCGCCAGCAGCCAAGATAAAGGGGCCCAAGAGACCCAGTACTTC. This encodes CASSQDKGAQETQYF.

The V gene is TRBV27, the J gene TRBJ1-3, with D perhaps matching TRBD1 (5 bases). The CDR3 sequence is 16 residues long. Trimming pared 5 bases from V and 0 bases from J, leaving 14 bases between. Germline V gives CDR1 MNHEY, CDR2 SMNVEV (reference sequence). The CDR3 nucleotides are TGTGCCAGCAGTCTCCGGGGCAACGGCTCTGGAAACACCATATATTTT. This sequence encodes CASSLRGNGSGNTIYF.

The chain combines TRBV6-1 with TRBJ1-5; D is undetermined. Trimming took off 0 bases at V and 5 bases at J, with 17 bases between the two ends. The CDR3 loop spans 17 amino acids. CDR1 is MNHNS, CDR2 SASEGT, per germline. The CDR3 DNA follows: TGTGCCAGCAGTGAAGCGCTTTTACTGGTACGGGATCAGCCCCAGCATTTT. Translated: CASSEALLLVRDQPQHF.

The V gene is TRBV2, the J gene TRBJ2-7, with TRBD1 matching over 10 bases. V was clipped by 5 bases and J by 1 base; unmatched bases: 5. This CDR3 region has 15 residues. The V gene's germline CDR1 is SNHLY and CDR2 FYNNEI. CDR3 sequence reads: CASSWPGQGSYEQYF. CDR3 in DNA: TGTGCCAGCAGTTGGCCGGGACAGGGGTCCTACGAGCAGTACTTC.

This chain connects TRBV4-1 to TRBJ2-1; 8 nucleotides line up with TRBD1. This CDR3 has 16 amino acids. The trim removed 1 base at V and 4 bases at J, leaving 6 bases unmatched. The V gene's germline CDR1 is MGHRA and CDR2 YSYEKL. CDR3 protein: CASSQVGTGGYNEQFF. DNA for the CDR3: TGCGCCAGCAGCCAAGTGGGAACAGGGGGGTACAATGAGCAGTTCTTC.

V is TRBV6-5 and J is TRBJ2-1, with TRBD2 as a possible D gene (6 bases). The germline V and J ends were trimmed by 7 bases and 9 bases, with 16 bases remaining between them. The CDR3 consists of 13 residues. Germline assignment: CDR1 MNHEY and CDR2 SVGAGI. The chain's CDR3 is CASTPGPGVEQFF. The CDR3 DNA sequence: TGTGCCAGCACCCCGGGCCCGGGGGTTGAGCAGTTCTTC.

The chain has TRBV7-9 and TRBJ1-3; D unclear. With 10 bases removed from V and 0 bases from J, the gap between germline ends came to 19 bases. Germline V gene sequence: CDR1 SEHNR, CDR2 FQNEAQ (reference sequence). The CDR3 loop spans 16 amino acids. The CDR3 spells CATDLGRQSSGNTIYF. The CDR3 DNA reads TGTGCCACCGACCTAGGCAGGCAGAGCTCTGGAAACACCATATATTTT.

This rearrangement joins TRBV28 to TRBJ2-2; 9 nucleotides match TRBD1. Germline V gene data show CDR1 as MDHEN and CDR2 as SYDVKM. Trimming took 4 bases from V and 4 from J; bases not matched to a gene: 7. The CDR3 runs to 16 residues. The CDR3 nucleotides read TGTGCCAGCAGTTCACCGGGACAGGGACGCACCGGGGAGCTGTTTTTT. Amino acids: CASSSPGQGRTGELFF.

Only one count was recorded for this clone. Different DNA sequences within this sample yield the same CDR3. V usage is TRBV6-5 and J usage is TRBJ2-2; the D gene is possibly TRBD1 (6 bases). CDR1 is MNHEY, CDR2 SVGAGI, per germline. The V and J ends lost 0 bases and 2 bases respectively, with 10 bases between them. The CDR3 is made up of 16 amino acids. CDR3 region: CASSYSTGENTGELFF. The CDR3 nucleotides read TGTGCCAGCAGTTACTCGACAGGAGAAAACACCGGGGAGCTGTTTTTT.

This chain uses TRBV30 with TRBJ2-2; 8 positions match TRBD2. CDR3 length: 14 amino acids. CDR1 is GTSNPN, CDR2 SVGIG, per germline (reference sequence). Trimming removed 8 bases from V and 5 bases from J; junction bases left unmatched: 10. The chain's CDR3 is CARTGTSRTGELFF. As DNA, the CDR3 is TGTGCCCGGACCGGGACTAGTCGAACCGGGGAGCTGTTTTTT.

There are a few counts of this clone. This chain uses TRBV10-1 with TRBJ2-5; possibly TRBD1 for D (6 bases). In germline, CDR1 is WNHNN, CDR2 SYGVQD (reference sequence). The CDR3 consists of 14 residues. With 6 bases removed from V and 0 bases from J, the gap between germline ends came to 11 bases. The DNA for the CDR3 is TGCGCCAGCAGCCAGGACAGATACCAAGAGACCCAGTACTTC. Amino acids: CASSQDRYQETQYF.

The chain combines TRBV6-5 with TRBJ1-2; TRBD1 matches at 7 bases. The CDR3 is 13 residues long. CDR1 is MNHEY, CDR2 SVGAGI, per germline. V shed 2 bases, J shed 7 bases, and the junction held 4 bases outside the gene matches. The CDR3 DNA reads TGTGCCAGCAGTTACAACGGACAGGCTGGCTACACCTTC. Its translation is CASSYNGQAGYTF.

The CDR3 loop reads CASSPPPPGVGSYEQYF. Written as DNA, the CDR3 is TGTGCCAGCAGCCCCCCACCCCCAGGGGTGGGCTCCTACGAGCAGTACTTC. V and J are TRBV7-9 and TRBJ2-7, with D possibly matching TRBD1 (6 bases). The CDR3 totals 17 residues. Trimming stripped 5 bases from V and 0 bases from J, with 20 bases between. The germline V gene has CDR1 SEHNR and CDR2 FQNEAQ (reference sequence).

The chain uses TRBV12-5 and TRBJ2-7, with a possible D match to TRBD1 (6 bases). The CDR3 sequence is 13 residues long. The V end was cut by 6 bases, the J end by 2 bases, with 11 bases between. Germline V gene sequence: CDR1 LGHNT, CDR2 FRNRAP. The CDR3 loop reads CASGYGTTYEQYF. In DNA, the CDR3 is TGTGCTAGTGGATACGGGACAACCTACGAGCAGTACTTC.

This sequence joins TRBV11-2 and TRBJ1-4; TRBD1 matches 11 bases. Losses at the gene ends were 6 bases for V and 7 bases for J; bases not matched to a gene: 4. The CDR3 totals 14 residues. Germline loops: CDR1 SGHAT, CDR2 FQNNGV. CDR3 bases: TGTGCCAGCAGGGCCGGGACAGGGGGTGAAAAACTGTTTTTT. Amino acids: CASRAGTGGEKLFF.

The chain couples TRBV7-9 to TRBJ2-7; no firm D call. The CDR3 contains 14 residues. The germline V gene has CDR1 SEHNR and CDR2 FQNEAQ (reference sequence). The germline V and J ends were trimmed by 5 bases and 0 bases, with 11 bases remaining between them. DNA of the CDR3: TGTGCCAGCAGCGCCGAGCAGAGCTCCTACGAGCAGTACTTC. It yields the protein CASSAEQSSYEQYF. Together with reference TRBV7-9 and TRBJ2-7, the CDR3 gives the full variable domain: DTGVSQNPRHKITKRGQNVTFRCDPISEHNRLYWYRQTLGQGPEFLTYFQNEAQLEKSRLLSDRFSAERPKGSFSTLEIQRTEQGDSAMYLCASSAEQSSYEQYFGPGTRLTVT.

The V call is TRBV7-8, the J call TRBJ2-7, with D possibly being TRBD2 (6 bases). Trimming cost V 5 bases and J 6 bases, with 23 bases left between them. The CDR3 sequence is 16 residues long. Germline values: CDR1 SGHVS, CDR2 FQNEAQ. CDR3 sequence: CASSDPGAGTPLEQYF. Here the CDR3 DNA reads TGTGCCAGCAGCGACCCGGGTGCGGGAACCCCTCTCGAGCAGTACTTC.

This chain's CDR3 is CASSSVGARYEQYF. In nucleotides, the CDR3 is TGTGCCAGCAGCTCCGTGGGGGCGCGGTACGAGCAGTACTTC. The rearrangement joins TRBV7-9 to TRBJ2-7; D is perhaps TRBD1 (6 bases). The CDR3 has 14 residues. V lost 4 bases and J 4 bases, leaving 14 bases between the germline ends. The V gene's germline CDR1 is SEHNR and CDR2 FQNEAQ (reference sequence).

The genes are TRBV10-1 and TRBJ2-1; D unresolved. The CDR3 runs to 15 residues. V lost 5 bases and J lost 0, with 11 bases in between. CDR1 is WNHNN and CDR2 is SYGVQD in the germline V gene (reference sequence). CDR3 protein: CASSPDLSSYNEQFF. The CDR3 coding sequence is TGCGCCAGCAGTCCCGACCTCAGCTCCTACAATGAGCAGTTCTTC.

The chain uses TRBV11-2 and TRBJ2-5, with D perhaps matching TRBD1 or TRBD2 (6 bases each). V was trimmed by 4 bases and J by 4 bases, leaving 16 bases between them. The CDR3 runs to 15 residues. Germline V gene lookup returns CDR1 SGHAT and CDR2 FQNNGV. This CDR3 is CASSSTLEGGETQYF. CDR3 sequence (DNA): TGTGCCAGCAGCTCCACCCTGGAGGGGGGAGAGACCCAGTACTTC. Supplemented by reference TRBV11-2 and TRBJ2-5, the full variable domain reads EAGVAQSPRYKIIEKRQSVAFWCNPISGHATLYWYQQILGQGPKLLIQFQNNGVVDDSQLPKDRFSAERLKGVDSTLKIQPAKLEDSAVYLCASSSTLEGGETQYFGPGTRLLVL.

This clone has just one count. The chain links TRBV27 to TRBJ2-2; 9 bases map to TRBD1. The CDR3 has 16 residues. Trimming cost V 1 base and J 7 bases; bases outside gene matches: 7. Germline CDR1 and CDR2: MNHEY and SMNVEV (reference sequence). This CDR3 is CASSLLGTGKDGELFF. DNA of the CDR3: TGTGCCAGCAGTTTATTGGGGACAGGGAAGGACGGGGAGCTGTTTTTT.